This T cell receptor beta chain was sequenced during a study of OX40 agonist ivuxolimab in advanced cancers. Looking at the study overall: All patients had ivuxolimab intravenously every 2 weeks at 0.01 to 10 mg/kg. The dose-escalation cohort had hepatocellular carcinoma, melanoma, renal cell or head and neck cancer. Those enrolled were roughly 80% male, with a mean age of 60 years and ages from roughly 20 to 85.

General study results and limits: Expanded clones were, on average, more numerous in CD8+ T cells than in CD4+.

The protocol was immunoSEQ multiplex PCR, while the TCRdb copy is restricted to in-frame clones and leaves out a portion. Among fewer than 90,000 clones listed, around 90% were seen once. This clone was counted only a few times. Antigen: not known. V was clipped by 5 bases and J by 3 bases, with 7 bases between them. Germline V lookup: CDR1 LGHNA, CDR2 YNFKEQ. The CDR3 loop spans 12 amino acids. The V gene is TRBV4-2, the J gene TRBJ1-1, with TRBD1 as a possible D gene (5 bases). The starting material was CD4+ or CD8+ T cells sorted from blood, obtained in a trial of the OX40 agonist ivuxolimab. This clonotype originated in an adult with an advanced solid tumor such as melanoma, head and neck, liver or kidney cancer. The CDR3 here is CASSGRDTEAFF. For the CDR3, the DNA is TGTGCCAGCAGCGGCAGGGACACTGAAGCTTTCTTT.